The 29 T cell receptor beta chains in this list originate from one sample, sequenced in a study of T cell responses to AZD1222 COVID-19 vaccine (dated by TCRdb to about 2021). Libraries were made using the immunoSEQ multiplex PCR assay. TCRdb provides this immuneACCESS table in a form limited to in-frame rearrangements. Some clones are lacking; in checked studies, under half of them reflect an unresolved V gene, and why the rest are absent is not known. Recorded for this sample are over 150,000 clones; just under 95% of them occurred a single time. The ten largest clones capture over 1.5% of the sample. The sample's time point label, decoded: baseline before first vaccination. Here the sequenced sample was peripheral blood, taken on day 0 of AZD1222 vaccination. Every receptor here comes from an adult in good health.

The V call is TRBV5-1, the J call TRBJ2-2, with D unclear. Trimming removed 4 bases from V and 8 bases from J, with 12 bases in between. Germline-derived CDR1 and CDR2 are SGHRS and YFSETQ. This CDR3 has 13 residues. The CDR3 is CASSPAILGELFF. CDR3 nucleotides: TGCGCCAGCAGCCCGGCGATCTTGGGGGAGCTGTTTTTT.

V gene TRBV29-1 combines with J gene TRBJ2-7; 8 bases line up with TRBD2. The germline CDR1 and CDR2 sequences are SQVTM and ANQGSEA. The CDR3 is 15 amino acids. J lost 3 bases, V lost 0 bases, and 7 bases had no gene match. The CDR3 is CSVEDRGGPNYEQYF. For the CDR3, the DNA is TGCAGCGTTGAAGATCGGGGGGGACCGAACTACGAGCAGTACTTC.

As for this clone: Germline and junction disagree at one end, which may indicate a read error. The rearrangement uses TRBV18 and TRBJ2-7; tentative D call: TRBD1 (6 bases). The germline CDR1 and CDR2 sequences are KGHSH and LQKENI. The CDR3 loop spans 14 amino acids. The CDR3 loop reads CASSPQGATYEQYF. For the CDR3, the DNA is TGTGCCAGCTCCCCACAGGGAGCCACCTACGAGCAGTACTTC.

The chain employs TRBV4-2 and TRBJ1-1; no firm D call. Germline lookup yields CDR1 LGHNA and CDR2 YNFKEQ. V was trimmed by 0 bases and J by 7 bases, leaving 6 bases between them. The CDR3 sequence is 12 residues long. The DNA for the CDR3 is TGTGCCAGCAGCCAAGAGGGTGTTGAAGCTTTCTTT. Translation gives CASSQEGVEAFF.

This clone showed up just once. The V gene is TRBV5-1, the J gene TRBJ2-7; 7 positions match TRBD2. The CDR3 has 15 amino acids. V lost 2 bases to trimming and J lost 4 bases; unmatched junction nucleotides: 9. Germline V lookup: CDR1 SGHRS, CDR2 YFSETQ. DNA for the CDR3: TGCGCCAGCAGCTTCCAAGTGGGGGGGAATTACGAGCAGTACTTC. Protein: CASSFQVGGNYEQYF. Full variable domain (outside the CDR3, taken from reference TRBV5-1 and TRBJ2-7): KAGVTQTPRYLIKTRGQQVTLSCSPISGHRSVSWYQQTPGQGLQFLFEYFSETQRNKGNFPGRFSGRQFSNSRSEMNVSTLELGDSALYLCASSFQVGGNYEQYFGPGTRLTVT.

The chain links TRBV3-1 (or the pseudogene TRBV3-2) to TRBJ2-4; D remains unclear. The germline V and J ends were trimmed by 0 bases and 0 bases, with 9 bases remaining between them. There are 16 residues in the CDR3. Germline CDR1 and CDR2: LGHDT and YNNKEL (reference sequence). CDR3 sequence (DNA): TGTGCCAGCAGCCAAGAGGGGTCAGTAGCCAAAAACATTCAGTACTTC. It codes for CASSQEGSVAKNIQYF.

The chain recombines TRBV5-6 with TRBJ1-6; no clear D gene. CDR3 length: 13 amino acids. Germline CDR1 and CDR2: SGHDT and YYEEEE. Trimming cost V 0 bases and J 9 bases, with 7 bases left between them. CDR3 amino acids: CASSLGAGSPLHF. The CDR3, as DNA: TGTGCCAGCAGCTTGGGGGCGGGTTCACCCCTCCACTTT.

The V and J genes are TRBV6-5 and TRBJ2-7; maybe TRBD2 (6 bases). This CDR3 comprises 15 residues. In germline, CDR1 is MNHEY, CDR2 SVGAGI. Deletions cut 6 bases from V and 5 bases from J, with 20 bases between. The DNA for the CDR3 is TGTGCCAGCAGAAGCCGGGACTGGGACGCGGACGAGCAGTACTTC. Its translation is CASRSRDWDADEQYF.

The chain carries TRBV6-5 and TRBJ2-1; maybe TRBD1 (5 bases). The ends were cut back, 6 bases at V and 8 bases at J, with 11 bases in the middle. The CDR3 length is 12 residues. Germline values: CDR1 MNHEY, CDR2 SVGAGI. DNA for the CDR3: TGTGCCAGCAGAGACAGTGTGCATGAGCAGTTCTTC. Translated: CASRDSVHEQFF.

The chain carries TRBV6-6 and TRBJ1-2, with D perhaps matching TRBD1 (6 bases). Between the trimmed V and J ends, which lost 4 bases and 2 bases, there was a span of 11 bases. Germline assignment: CDR1 MNHNY and CDR2 SVGAGI (reference sequence). This CDR3 contains 14 residues. This CDR3 reads CASSSRTGNYGYTF. In DNA, the CDR3 is TGTGCCAGCAGTTCCCGAACAGGGAACTATGGCTACACCTTC.

The sample holds one count of this clone. The chain recombines TRBV6-6 with TRBJ2-7; 12 nucleotides line up with TRBD2. Losses at the gene ends were 6 bases for V and 2 bases for J; bases not matched to a gene: 5. The CDR3 spans 15 residues. The V gene's germline CDR1 is MNHNY and CDR2 SVGAGI (reference sequence). For the CDR3, the DNA is TGTGCCAGCAGGCCGACTAGCGGGAGTACCTACGAGCAGTACTTC. Translated: CASRPTSGSTYEQYF.

The V call is TRBV10-3, the J call TRBJ1-1; D may be TRBD1 (5 bases). This CDR3 spans 15 amino acids. V dropped 3 bases and J dropped 1 base, with 12 bases sitting between them. Germline CDR1 is ENHRY and CDR2 is SYGVKD. The CDR3 DNA reads as TGTGCCATCAGTGACCCACGGGGGAAGAACACTGAAGCTTTCTTT. Protein product: CAISDPRGKNTEAFF.

V is TRBV19 and J is TRBJ1-5; D may be TRBD1 (5 bases). The CDR3 is 13 residues long. The V end was cut by 4 bases, the J end by 7 bases, with 11 bases between. Germline values: CDR1 LNHDA, CDR2 SQIVND (reference sequence). CDR3 in amino acids: CASSRGRGQPQHF. CDR3 in DNA: TGTGCCAGTAGTAGGGGTCGGGGGCAGCCCCAGCATTTT. The whole variable domain, remainder taken from reference TRBV19 and TRBJ1-5, is DGGITQSPKYLFRKEGQNVTLSCEQNLNHDAMYWYRQDPGQGLRLIYYSQIVNDFQKGDIAEGYSVSREKKESFPLTVTSAQKNPTAFYLCASSRGRGQPQHFGDGTRLSIL.

V and J are TRBV5-1 and TRBJ2-4; TRBD1 agrees at 7 bases. Germline CDR1 and CDR2: SGHRS and YFSETQ. The ends lost 4 bases at V and 8 bases at J; junction bases unmatched: 6. The CDR3 covers 13 residues. As DNA, the CDR3 is TGCGCCAGCAGCCAGACAGGGAGAGACATTCAGTACTTC. It is translated as CASSQTGRDIQYF. The complete variable domain, with remaining parts taken from reference TRBV5-1 and TRBJ2-4, reads KAGVTQTPRYLIKTRGQQVTLSCSPISGHRSVSWYQQTPGQGLQFLFEYFSETQRNKGNFPGRFSGRQFSNSRSEMNVSTLELGDSALYLCASSQTGRDIQYFGAGTRLSVL.

This chain joins TRBV9 and TRBJ2-7; the match to TRBD2 covers 7 bases. The CDR3 totals 13 residues. Germline V gene data show CDR1 as SGDLS and CDR2 as YYNGEE. The V gene end was trimmed by 0 bases and the J gene end by 6 bases; junction bases not matched to a gene: 3. The chain's CDR3 is CASSVATGGEQYF. DNA for the CDR3: TGTGCCAGCAGCGTAGCCACGGGGGGCGAGCAGTACTTC.

This chain connects TRBV9 to TRBJ1-3; D is possibly TRBD1 (5 bases). This CDR3 has 12 residues. The germline V gene has CDR1 SGDLS and CDR2 YYNGEE. Trimming shortened V by 4 bases and J by 8 bases, and 10 bases separated the two germline ends. The CDR3 loop is CASSPAGDTIYF. CDR3 nucleotide sequence: TGTGCCAGCAGCCCCGCGGGGGACACCATATATTTT.

The V call is TRBV11-2, the J call TRBJ2-2; 7 bases fit TRBD1. This CDR3 is built from 14 residues. V dropped 10 bases and J dropped 0; count of bases not matched to a gene: 5. Germline V gene sequence: CDR1 SGHAT, CDR2 FQNNGV. The CDR3 DNA reads TGTGCCACCAGGACAGGAACGAACACCGGGGAGCTGTTTTTT. It yields the protein CATRTGTNTGELFF.

The chain joins TRBV27 to TRBJ1-2, with TRBD1 matching 10 bases. Germline V gives CDR1 MNHEY, CDR2 SMNVEV (reference sequence). The CDR3 length is 16 residues. J gave up 6 bases and V 2 bases, and 9 bases lay outside the gene matches. The CDR3 DNA reads TGTGCCAGCAGTTTAGTCGGTGGGGACAGGGGAGATGGCTACACCTTC. It translates to CASSLVGGDRGDGYTF.

The CDR3 nucleotides are TGTGCCAGCAGGAATACAGACAGGGCTAATTCACCCCTCCACTTT. This codes for CASRNTDRANSPLHF. The chain has TRBV6-5 and TRBJ1-6, with 7 bases identical to TRBD1. The CDR3 runs to 15 residues. Looked up from germline, CDR1 is MNHEY and CDR2 is SVGAGI. The V gene end was trimmed by 6 bases and the J gene end by 6 bases; junction bases not matched to a gene: 8.

The chain employs TRBV21-1 and TRBJ2-1; TRBD2, the table's D call, lacks a check against the DNA. TRBV21-1 is a pseudogene. This CDR3 region has 14 residues. The CDR3 DNA follows: TGTGCCAGCAGGGGACTAGTTGGTCCCAATGAGCAGTTCTTC. Encoded protein: CASRGLVGPNEQFF.

CDR3 sequence: CASSTLWTGGSNQPQHF. CDR3 sequence (DNA): TGTGCCAGTAGTACCCTCTGGACAGGGGGTAGCAATCAGCCCCAGCATTTT. The rearrangement joins TRBV19 to TRBJ1-5; TRBD1 aligns across 10 bases. The CDR3 runs to 17 residues. In germline, CDR1 is LNHDA, CDR2 SQIVND (reference sequence). J was trimmed by 0 bases and V by 4 bases; bases with no gene match: 6.

The chain links TRBV30 to TRBJ1-4; D is ambiguous. The ends were cut back, 3 bases at V and 7 bases at J, with 15 bases in the middle. Germline V gene lookup returns CDR1 GTSNPN and CDR2 SVGIG (reference sequence). The CDR3 spans 14 residues. DNA of the CDR3: TGTGCCTGGAGCCCCGGGCGGATCTCTGAAAAACTGTTTTTT. Protein product: CAWSPGRISEKLFF.

The chain combines TRBV19 with TRBJ1-5; 9 nucleotides line up with TRBD1. The CDR3 contains 18 residues. Germline V gene data show CDR1 as LNHDA and CDR2 as SQIVND (reference sequence). The V and J ends lost 3 bases and 1 base, in that order; junction bases with no gene match: 10. CDR3 sequence: CASSMWTGVAISNQPQHF. CDR3 in DNA: TGTGCCAGTAGTATGTGGACAGGGGTAGCTATAAGCAATCAGCCCCAGCATTTT.

The genes are TRBV4-1 and TRBJ2-1, with D perhaps assigned TRBD1 or TRBD2 (5 bases each). Deletions cut 1 base from V and 10 bases from J, with 17 bases between. The CDR3 has 15 amino acids. CDR1 is MGHRA, CDR2 YSYEKL, per germline. The CDR3, as DNA: TGCGCCAGCAGCCAAGTAGGGACGCGCCTGACGGAGCAGTTCTTC. Protein product: CASSQVGTRLTEQFF.

V usage is TRBV7-2 and J usage is TRBJ2-7; 10 bases match TRBD1. The CDR3 is made up of 16 amino acids. Germline CDR1 reads SGHTA; CDR2 reads FQGNSA. V dropped 6 bases and J dropped 2; count of bases not matched to a gene: 10. Here the CDR3 reads CASRYTAGQGPYEQYF. The CDR3 nucleotides are TGTGCCAGCAGGTACACCGCGGGACAGGGGCCCTACGAGCAGTACTTC.

The chain joins TRBV7-9 to TRBJ1-5; D is possibly TRBD1 (6 bases). Deletions cut 7 bases from V and 4 bases from J, with 20 bases between. The CDR3 sequence is 16 residues long. CDR1 is SEHNR, CDR2 FQNEAQ, per germline (reference sequence). CDR3 nucleotides: TGTGCCAGCATCTCCGGCCCTAACAGGGTTAATCAGCCCCAGCATTTT. Its protein product is CASISGPNRVNQPQHF.

The chain joins TRBV7-6 to TRBJ2-3; TRBD2 matches at 10 bases. Germline V CDR1 and CDR2: SGHVS, FNYEAQ. The V gene end was trimmed by 3 bases and the J gene end by 2 bases; junction bases not matched to a gene: 2. CDR3 size: 15 residues. CDR3 sequence: CASSFSGGPTDTQYF. For the CDR3, the DNA is TGTGCCAGCAGCTTTAGCGGGGGGCCCACAGATACGCAGTATTTT.

The chain links TRBV30 to TRBJ1-6; D may be TRBD1 (6 bases). V lost 4 bases to trimming and J lost 6 bases, with 19 bases between them. Germline V gene sequence: CDR1 GTSNPN, CDR2 SVGIG (reference sequence). CDR3 length: 16 residues. Written as DNA, the CDR3 is TGTGCCTGGATCTTAAAAGGGGGGCCGGTTAATTCACCCCTCCACTTT. It is translated as CAWILKGGPVNSPLHF.

The J gene is TRBJ2-7, the V gene TRBV6-2 or TRBV6-3, with 13 positions matching TRBD2. CDR1 is MNHEY and CDR2 is SVGEGT in the germline V gene. Trimming cost V 3 bases and J 4 bases; bases outside gene matches: 9. The CDR3 has 17 residues. The CDR3 spells CASSYALGLAGVYEQYF. Here the CDR3 DNA reads TGTGCCAGCAGTTATGCCCTCGGACTAGCGGGAGTTTACGAGCAGTACTTC.